A single sample is the source of the 8 T cell receptor beta chains below, sequenced in a study of blood T cell repertoires in COVID-19. TCRdb's copy holds only in-frame clones and misses some; the assay was immunoSEQ multiplex PCR. Among some 300,000 clones listed, around nine tenths were seen once. The sample comprised PBMCs or T cells enriched from blood (not recorded which). The receptors here all came from a woman between 45 and 60 years old who had been exposed to COVID-19.

The CDR3 DNA reads as TGTGCCATCAGTCAAGACAGGGGCCCCTCGGCTGGAAACACCATATATTTT. Amino acid sequence: CAISQDRGPSAGNTIYF. The J gene is TRBJ1-3, the V gene TRBV10-3; the match to TRBD1 covers 8 bases. Trimming took 5 bases from V and 2 from J; bases not matched to a gene: 11. This CDR3 is 17 amino acids long. Germline CDR1 and CDR2: ENHRY and SYGVKD.

The chain joins TRBV3-1 (or the pseudogene TRBV3-2) to TRBJ2-7; weak D call: TRBD2 (5 bases). The CDR3 length is 11 residues. Germline CDR1 LGHDT, CDR2 YNNKEL (reference sequence). With 4 bases removed from V and 4 bases from J, the gap between germline ends came to 5 bases. The chain's CDR3 is CASSRGYEQYF. Written as DNA, the CDR3 is TGTGCCAGCAGCCGAGGGTACGAGCAGTACTTC.

J is TRBJ2-5 and V is TRBV19, with 12 bases aligning to TRBD2. Unmatched junction bases numbered 11, after V lost 8 bases and J lost 4 bases. Germline CDR1 reads LNHDA; CDR2 reads SQIVND (reference sequence). This CDR3 region has 16 residues. The CDR3 sequence: CASGNTRTSGAETQYF. The DNA of the CDR3 is TGTGCCAGTGGAAATACAAGGACTAGCGGGGCAGAGACCCAGTACTTC.

This clone was picked up a small number of times. V is TRBV2 and J is TRBJ2-1; 12 positions match TRBD2. This CDR3 is built from 14 residues. V was clipped by 6 bases and J by 6 bases; unmatched bases: 3. Germline V lookup: CDR1 SNHLY, CDR2 FYNNEI. CDR3 sequence: CASRLAGGFNEQFF. The CDR3 DNA sequence: TGTGCCAGCAGACTAGCGGGGGGTTTCAATGAGCAGTTCTTC.

J is TRBJ1-2 and V is TRBV6-2 or TRBV6-3, with D maybe TRBD1 (6 bases). Trimming took off 5 bases at V and 5 bases at J, with 12 bases between the two ends. The V gene's germline CDR1 is MNHEY and CDR2 SVGEGT. The CDR3 is made up of 13 amino acids. As DNA, the CDR3 is TGTGCCAGCAGTAGAGGACAGCTTTATGGCTACACCTTC. Translated: CASSRGQLYGYTF.

J is TRBJ2-1 and V is TRBV2; perhaps TRBD1 as D (5 bases). CDR3 length: 18 residues. Germline assignment: CDR1 SNHLY and CDR2 FYNNEI. Trimming cost V 4 bases and J 0 bases, with 19 bases left between them. The CDR3 region is CASSVSVQVLSSYNEQFF. The CDR3 nucleotides are TGTGCCAGCAGTGTCTCCGTACAGGTTCTAAGCTCCTACAATGAGCAGTTCTTC.

The chain employs TRBV14 and TRBJ1-6; 10 bases are shared with TRBD1. Unmatched junction bases numbered 0, after V lost 6 bases and J lost 7 bases. The length of the CDR3 is 13 residues. Per the germline V gene, CDR1 is SGHDN and CDR2 is FVKESK. The CDR3 nucleotides are TGTGCCAGCAGGGGACAGGGGAATTCACCCCTCCACTTT. Protein sequence: CASRGQGNSPLHF.

This clone was counted once. V is TRBV3-1 (or the pseudogene TRBV3-2) and J is TRBJ2-3, with 7 bases that match TRBD1. The CDR3 loop spans 15 amino acids. Germline loops: CDR1 LGHDT, CDR2 YNNKEL (reference sequence). V shed 3 bases, J shed 2 bases, and the junction held 5 bases outside the gene matches. CDR3 DNA sequence: TGTGCCAGCAGCCAGCGCGACAGGGCCACAGATACGCAGTATTTT. As protein: CASSQRDRATDTQYF.